This is a list of T cell receptor beta chains from one sample in a study of blood T cells in healthy people across ages. TCRdb re-derived calls from the 5' RACE reads in MiXCR, one entry per CDR3 protein. The data show around 1.5 million distinct CDR3 sequences, 59% seen once. Sequencing was performed on blood. The source is a man aged 18 to 29 in good health. CDR3s include the opening cysteine and the closing phenylalanine or tryptophan. D genes are given only for firm matches. Not all rows give a size; the values are once, few, many and, for expanded clones, a class.

TRBV2	.	.	TRBJ2-7	CASRDPLTTFSYEQYF	TGTGCCAGCAGGGATCCACTGACAACCTTCTCCTACGAGCAGTACTTC
TRBV6-2/TRBV6-3	.	.	TRBJ1-2	CASSYSGGGYGYTF	TGTGCCAGCAGTTACTCCGGGGGTGGCTATGGCTACACCTTC
TRBV28	.	.	TRBJ2-3	CASTIPQGTDTQYF	TGTGCCAGCACCATCCCCCAGGGGACAGATACGCAGTATTTT
TRBV4-1	.	few	TRBJ2-7	CASSQERTKPGGTYLYEQYF	TGCGCCAGCAGCCAAGAGCGCACCAAACCGGGTGGGACCTACCTTTACGAGCAGTACTTC
TRBV12-3/TRBV12-4	.	.	TRBJ1-2	CASSLIGGAGYGYTF	TGTGCCAGCAGTTTAATTGGGGGCGCGGGCTATGGCTACACCTTC
TRBV4-1	.	.	TRBJ2-1	CASSQGILLHNEQFF	TGCGCCAGCAGCCAGGGTATCCTGCTGCACAATGAGCAGTTCTTC
TRBV5-1	.	few	TRBJ2-7	CASSVAGGGYEQYF	TGCGCCAGCAGCGTAGCAGGGGGAGGTTACGAGCAGTACTTC
TRBV5-5	.	.	TRBJ1-1	CASGRLEGEAFF	TGTGCCAGCGGACGGTTAGAGGGTGAAGCTTTCTTT
TRBV9	.	.	TRBJ2-7	CASSVSLRVTYEQYF	TGTGCCAGCAGCGTAAGTTTAAGGGTGACCTACGAGCAGTACTTC
TRBV5-5	.	few	TRBJ1-2	CASSPLAARAALYGYTF	TGTGCCAGCAGCCCACTGGCGGCCAGGGCTGCCTTGTATGGCTACACCTTC
TRBV4-1	.	.	TRBJ2-1	CASSHNVRGPSYNEQFF	TGCGCCAGCAGCCATAACGTTAGGGGTCCCTCCTACAATGAGCAGTTCTTC
TRBV6-5	TRBD2	.	TRBJ2-7	CASSPSGTSAHEQYF	TGTGCCAGCAGCCCGTCCGGGACTAGTGCCCACGAGCAGTACTTC
TRBV4-2	TRBD1	.	TRBJ2-5	CASSPWTGIKETQYF	TGTGCCAGCAGCCCTTGGACAGGGATTAAAGAGACCCAGTACTTC
TRBV20-1	TRBD2	.	TRBJ2-1	CSAMTSGRGSNKYNEQFF	TGCAGTGCTATGACAAGCGGGAGGGGTTCTAATAAGTACAATGAGCAGTTCTTC